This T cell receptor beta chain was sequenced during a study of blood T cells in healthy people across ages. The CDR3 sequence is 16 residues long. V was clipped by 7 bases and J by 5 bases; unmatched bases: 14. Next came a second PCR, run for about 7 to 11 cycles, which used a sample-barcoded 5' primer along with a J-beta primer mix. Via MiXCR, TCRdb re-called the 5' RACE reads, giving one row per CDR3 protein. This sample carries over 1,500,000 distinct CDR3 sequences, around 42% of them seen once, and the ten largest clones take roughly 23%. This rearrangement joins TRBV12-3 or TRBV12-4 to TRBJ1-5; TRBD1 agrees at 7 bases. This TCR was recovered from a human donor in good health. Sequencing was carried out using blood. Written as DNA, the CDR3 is TGTGCCAGCACTAGAGACAGGGCAGTAGGCGATCAGCCCCAGCATTTT. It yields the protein CASTRDRAVGDQPQHF.